A single sample is the source of the 22 T cell receptor beta chains below, sequenced in a study of spatial heterogeneity in lung cancer. These TCRs are of unknown antigen specificity. As to time point: sample taken at primary tumor resection. Points from the study as a whole: Mutation counts in tumors were tracked by counts of expanded intratumoral alpha and beta TCRs.

TCRdb analysed the 5' RACE reads with MiXCR anew, one entry per CDR3 protein. The data contain about 24,000 distinct CDR3 sequences, 8.8% of them singletons. The sequenced sample was lung tumor tissue, obtained at surgery. The source is a male donor with early-stage non-small cell lung cancer.

This chain links TRBV18 with TRBJ2-5; maybe TRBD2 (6 bases). V shed 0 bases and J shed 0 bases, with 8 bases lying between them. CDR3 size: 15 residues. Germline-derived CDR1 and CDR2 are KGHSH and LQKENI. The CDR3 region has the DNA TGTGCCAGCTCACCACCGTGGGGGGACCAAGAGACCCAGTACTTC. Its translation is CASSPPWGDQETQYF.

Many counts were recorded for this clonotype. The CDR3 DNA reads as TGTGCCAGCAGCCCCCAGAGAGGGGGCCGCACAGATACGCAGTATTTT. Translation: CASSPQRGGRTDTQYF. The rearrangement joins TRBV7-2 to TRBJ2-3, with 7 positions matching TRBD1. The germline V gene has CDR1 SGHTA and CDR2 FQGNSA. The CDR3 has 16 amino acids. V dropped 5 bases and J dropped 1; count of bases not matched to a gene: 9.

This clonotype occurred many times. The chain couples TRBV7-2 to TRBJ2-7; D is uncertain. This CDR3 contains 14 residues. Germline V gene data show CDR1 as SGHTA and CDR2 as FQGNSA. The germline V and J ends were trimmed by 5 bases and 0 bases, with 11 bases remaining between them. The CDR3 DNA sequence: TGTGCCAGCAGCGCCACGGAGTACTCCTACGAGCAGTACTTC. Translation gives CASSATEYSYEQYF.

This clonotype occurred many times. The rearrangement links TRBV7-2 to TRBJ2-2; the match to TRBD2 covers 10 bases. This CDR3 comprises 18 residues. CDR1 and CDR2 (germline): SGHTA, FQGNSA. J gave up 5 bases and V 5 bases, and 14 bases lay outside the gene matches. Here the CDR3 reads CASSAALAGGRGTGELFF. For the CDR3, the DNA is TGTGCCAGCAGCGCCGCTTTAGCGGGAGGCCGGGGTACCGGGGAGCTGTTTTTT.

This clonotype was picked up many times. The chain links TRBV20-1 to TRBJ1-4, with D tentatively TRBD1 (5 bases). The CDR3 length is 12 residues. Between the trimmed V and J ends, which lost 6 bases and 8 bases, there was a span of 13 bases. CDR1 is DFQATT and CDR2 is SNEGSKA in the germline V gene (reference sequence). The chain's CDR3 is CSAPARGEKLFF. The DNA for the CDR3 is TGCAGTGCCCCTGCCCGGGGGGAAAAACTGTTTTTT.

V usage is TRBV5-1 and J usage is TRBJ1-4; D is uncertain. V gave up 2 bases and J gave up 8 bases, with 7 bases separating them. Germline assignment: CDR1 SGHRS and CDR2 YFSETQ. The CDR3 has 12 residues. The CDR3 loop reads CASSFQGEKLFF. In nucleotides, the CDR3 is TGCGCCAGCAGCTTCCAAGGCGAAAAACTGTTTTTT.

This clonotype was detected a few times. The V gene is TRBV2, the J gene TRBJ1-6; TRBD1 matches 7 bases. The CDR3 loop spans 14 amino acids. In germline, CDR1 is SNHLY, CDR2 FYNNEI. J lost 1 base, V lost 8 bases, and 2 bases had no gene match. The CDR3, as DNA: TGTGCCAGCGGGGACAGTTCCTATAATTCACCCCTCCACTTT. It yields the protein CASGDSSYNSPLHF.

The chain has TRBV12-3 or TRBV12-4 and TRBJ2-7; D may correspond to TRBD1 or TRBD2 (5 bases each). The CDR3 sequence is 14 residues long. V was clipped by 6 bases and J by 3 bases, with 15 bases between them. The chain's CDR3 is CASSLGTMGYEQYF. CDR3 nucleotide sequence: TGTGCCAGCAGCCTCGGGACGATGGGCTACGAGCAGTACTTC.

This clonotype was counted ten times or more. The V gene is TRBV7-2, the J gene TRBJ2-7, with TRBD2 matching 8 bases. Germline trimming cut 5 bases from V and 3 bases from J; bases unmatched to any gene: 6. Germline CDR1 and CDR2: SGHTA and FQGNSA. The CDR3 extends over 14 amino acids. This chain's CDR3 is CASSGTSGFYEQYF. DNA of the CDR3: TGTGCCAGCAGCGGAACTAGCGGTTTCTACGAGCAGTACTTC.

In its sample, this clonotype was seen a few times. CDR3 DNA sequence: TGTGCCAGCAGTTACGAAGCCCGATCCGCGAAATATTTT. It codes for CASSYEARSAKYF. V and J are TRBV6-2 or TRBV6-3 and TRBJ2-3; D is unclear. CDR1 and CDR2 from the germline V gene are MNHEY and SVGEGT. The germline V and J ends were trimmed by 2 bases and 15 bases, with 18 bases remaining between them. The CDR3 has 13 residues.

This rearrangement joins TRBV7-6 to TRBJ2-5, with D tentatively TRBD2 (6 bases). V shed 1 base and J shed 5 bases, with 20 bases lying between them. Germline V gene data show CDR1 as SGHVS and CDR2 as FNYEAQ. The CDR3 totals 17 residues. CDR3 DNA: TGTGCCAGCAGCTTAGGTGGGACTCCGAGACTCGTCGAGACCCAGTACTTC. It yields the protein CASSLGGTPRLVETQYF.

The chain has TRBV11-2 and TRBJ2-1; no reliable D call. Germline lookup yields CDR1 SGHAT and CDR2 FQNNGV. Deletions cut 5 bases from V and 10 bases from J, with 18 bases between. The CDR3 sequence is 14 residues long. CDR3: CASSRRPGPEEQFF. CDR3 DNA: TGTGCCAGCAGCCGTCGACCGGGCCCGGAGGAGCAGTTCTTC.

This clonotype was detected ten times or more. CDR3 residues: CASSSLSTSRQETQYF. Here the CDR3 DNA reads TGTGCCAGCAGTTCCCTCTCGACTAGCCGCCAAGAGACCCAGTACTTC. The rearrangement joins TRBV6-2 or TRBV6-3 to TRBJ2-5; 7 bases align to TRBD2. The junction had 9 bases not matched to a gene; V was cut back by 4 bases and J by 1 base. The germline gives CDR1 MNHEY, CDR2 SVGEGT. The CDR3 length is 16 residues.

This clonotype has just a few counts. This sequence joins TRBV2 and TRBJ1-1; TRBD1 might be the D (5 bases). CDR1 is SNHLY, CDR2 FYNNEI, per germline. V was shortened by 4 bases and J by 5 bases, with 11 bases between the two germline ends. This CDR3 is built from 13 residues. The DNA of the CDR3 is TGTGCCAGCAGTGGCCCCCGGGGGACTGAAGCTTTCTTT. This sequence encodes CASSGPRGTEAFF.

This chain links TRBV6-6 with TRBJ2-7; D is undetermined. Germline values: CDR1 MNHNY, CDR2 SVGAGI (reference sequence). With 5 bases removed from V and 2 bases from J, the gap between germline ends came to 4 bases. The CDR3 spans 11 residues. The CDR3 spells CASSQTYEQYF. The CDR3 coding sequence is TGTGCCAGCAGTCAGACCTACGAGCAGTACTTC.

There are many counts of this clonotype. This chain connects TRBV11-1 to TRBJ2-3; D ambiguous. Trimming removed 5 bases at V and 2 bases at J, with 8 bases between. The germline V gene has CDR1 SGHAT and CDR2 FQDESV (reference sequence). CDR3 length: 13 amino acids. Here the CDR3 reads CASSQSPTDTQYF. In nucleotides, the CDR3 is TGTGCCAGCAGCCAATCCCCCACAGATACGCAGTATTTT.

This clonotype was detected a few times. One end of the junction varies from germline; a read error may be responsible. V gene TRBV6-5 combines with J gene TRBJ2-7; 9 nucleotides line up with TRBD1. The CDR3 is 16 amino acids. The germline gives CDR1 MNHEY, CDR2 SVGAGI. In DNA form, the CDR3 reads TGTGCCAGCAGTTACTCGATATCAGGGACAGGGAGACCGCTGCACTTC. The encoded protein is CASSYSISGTGRPLHF.

The rearrangement joins TRBV11-2 to TRBJ2-7; 10 positions match TRBD1. CDR1 is SGHAT, CDR2 FQNNGV, per germline. The CDR3 has 16 amino acids. The V segment lost 1 base and the J segment 7 bases; nucleotides outside the gene matches: 10. In DNA form, the CDR3 reads TGTGCCAGCAGCTTAGTACCGACAGGGGGCGGGACTGAGCAGTACTTC. Its translation is CASSLVPTGGGTEQYF.

The rearrangement uses TRBV25-1 and TRBJ2-2; 11 nucleotides align to TRBD2. Looked up from germline, CDR1 is MGHDK and CDR2 is SYGVNS. CDR3 length: 17 amino acids. Trimming removed 4 bases from V and 4 bases from J; junction bases left unmatched: 8. As DNA, the CDR3 is TGTGCCAGCAGTGGTACTAGCGGGGGTGGTAGCACCGGGGAGCTGTTTTTT. Translation: CASSGTSGGGSTGELFF.

This clonotype is medium-sized in the sample. The chain carries TRBV6-5 and TRBJ1-1, with D unclear. The CDR3 has 11 amino acids. V was clipped by 4 bases and J by 4 bases, with 4 bases between them. Germline V lookup: CDR1 MNHEY, CDR2 SVGAGI. CDR3 region: CASSSLTEAFF. The CDR3 nucleotides read TGTGCCAGCAGTTCCCTCACTGAAGCTTTCTTT.

For this clonotype: This sequence may be a read error, since a much larger clone differs from it by one base. The chain uses TRBV4-2 and TRBJ1-5, with D unclear. CDR3 size: 17 residues. V gave up 0 bases and J gave up 4 bases, with 16 bases separating them. CDR1 and CDR2 from the germline V gene are LGHNA and YNFKEQ. The CDR3 region is CASSQEASGPGNQPQHF. As DNA, the CDR3 is TGTGCCAGCAGCCAAGAGGCTTCTGGACCCGGGAATCAGCCCCAGCATTTT.

In its sample, this clonotype was seen a few times. V is TRBV20-1 and J is TRBJ2-3; D might be TRBD2 (5 bases). The V gene lost 3 bases and the J gene lost 3 bases, with 13 bases spanning the gap. Germline CDR1 and CDR2: DFQATT and SNEGSKA (reference sequence). CDR3 length: 14 amino acids. As DNA, the CDR3 is TGCAGTGCTAGTGAGAGCGGAAGAACAGATACGCAGTATTTT. Its translation: CSASESGRTDTQYF.